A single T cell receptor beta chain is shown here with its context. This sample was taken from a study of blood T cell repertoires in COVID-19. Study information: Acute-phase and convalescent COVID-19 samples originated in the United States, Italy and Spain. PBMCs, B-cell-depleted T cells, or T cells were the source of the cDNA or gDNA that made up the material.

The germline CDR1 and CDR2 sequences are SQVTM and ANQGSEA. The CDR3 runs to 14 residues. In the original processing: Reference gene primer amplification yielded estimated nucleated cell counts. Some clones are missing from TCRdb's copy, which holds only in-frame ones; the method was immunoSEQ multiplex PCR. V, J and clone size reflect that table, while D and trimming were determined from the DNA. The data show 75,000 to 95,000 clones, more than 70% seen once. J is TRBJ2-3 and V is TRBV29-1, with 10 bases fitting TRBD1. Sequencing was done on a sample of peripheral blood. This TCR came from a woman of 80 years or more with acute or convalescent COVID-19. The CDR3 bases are TGCAGTTTCCGGGACAGGGGCCCCACAGATACGCAGTATTTT. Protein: CSFRDRGPTDTQYF.